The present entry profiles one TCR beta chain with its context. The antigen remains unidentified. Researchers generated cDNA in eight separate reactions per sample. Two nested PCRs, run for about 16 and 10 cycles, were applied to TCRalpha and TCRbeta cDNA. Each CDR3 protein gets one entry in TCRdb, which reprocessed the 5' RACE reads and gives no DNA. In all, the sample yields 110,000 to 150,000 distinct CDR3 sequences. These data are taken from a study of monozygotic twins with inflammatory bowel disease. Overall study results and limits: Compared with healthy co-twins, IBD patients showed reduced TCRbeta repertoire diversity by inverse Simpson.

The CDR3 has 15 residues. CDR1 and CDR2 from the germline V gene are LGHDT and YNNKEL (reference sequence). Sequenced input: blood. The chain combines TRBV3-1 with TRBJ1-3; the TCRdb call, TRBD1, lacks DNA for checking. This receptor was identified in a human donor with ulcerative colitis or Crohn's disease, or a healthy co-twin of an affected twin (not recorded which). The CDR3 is CASSRDVQAGNTIYF.